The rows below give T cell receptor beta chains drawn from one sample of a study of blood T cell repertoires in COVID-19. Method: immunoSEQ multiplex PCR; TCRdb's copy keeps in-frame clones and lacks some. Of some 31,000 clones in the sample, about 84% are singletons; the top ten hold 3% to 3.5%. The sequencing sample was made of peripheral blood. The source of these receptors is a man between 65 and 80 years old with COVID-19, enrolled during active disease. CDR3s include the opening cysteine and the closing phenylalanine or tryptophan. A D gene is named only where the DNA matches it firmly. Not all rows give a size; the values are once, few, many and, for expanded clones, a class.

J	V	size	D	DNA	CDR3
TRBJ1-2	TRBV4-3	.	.	TGCGCCAGCAGCCAAGATCCAGGGCGCTATGGCTACACCTTC	CASSQDPGRYGYTF
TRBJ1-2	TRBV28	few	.	TGTGCCAGCAGTCCTCCCGCAGGTACCTATGGCTACACCTTC	CASSPPAGTYGYTF
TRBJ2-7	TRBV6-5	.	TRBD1	TGTGCCAGCAGTTCCCGGGACAGGGGCTACGAGCAGTACTTC	CASSSRDRGYEQYF
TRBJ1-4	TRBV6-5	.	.	TGTGCCAGCAGTACCGGGTCCCTGGATAGTGAAAAACTGTTTTTT	CASSTGSLDSEKLFF
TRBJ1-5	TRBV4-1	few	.	TGCGCCAGCAGCCGGCAAGCCGGATGGGTGGGGAGGGGTCGCAATCAGCCCCAGCATTTT	CASSRQAGWVGRGRNQPQHF
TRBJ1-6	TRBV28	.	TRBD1	TGTGCCTCACGGACAGGGTATTCACCCCTCCACTTT	CASRTGYSPLHF
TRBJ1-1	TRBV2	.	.	TGTGCCAGCCTTGGACAGTATCAGCAAAATTTCATCGTCACTGAAGCTTTCTTT	CASLGQYQQNFIVTEAFF
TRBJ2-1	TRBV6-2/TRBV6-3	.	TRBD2	TGTGCCAGCAGTTACTCGCTTAGCGGGAGGATGTACAATGAGCAGTTCTTC	CASSYSLSGRMYNEQFF
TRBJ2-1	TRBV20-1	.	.	TGCAGTGCTAGTCAAGCGGTCTCCTACAATGAGCAGTTCTTC	CSASQAVSYNEQFF
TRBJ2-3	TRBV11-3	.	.	TGTGCCAGCACCCTTAGTCGGGACATTTACACAGATACGCAGTATTTT	CASTLSRDIYTDTQYF
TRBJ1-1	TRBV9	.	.	TGTGCCAGCAGCGTAGGACAGGCGCCGACTTACACTGAAGCTTTCTTT	CASSVGQAPTYTEAFF
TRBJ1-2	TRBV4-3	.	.	TGCGCCAGCAGCCAAGTGACGCAGGGATCGGGCTACACCTTC	CASSQVTQGSGYTF
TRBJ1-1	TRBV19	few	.	TGTGCCAGTAGTATAGGGAACAGGGAAGCTTTCTTT	CASSIGNREAFF
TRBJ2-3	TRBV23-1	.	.	TGCGCCAGCAGATCCGCCCGGAGAGAGGAGAGCACAGATACGCAGTATTTT	CASRSARREESTDTQYF
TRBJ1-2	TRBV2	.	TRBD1	TGTGCCAGCAGTACTTCCGGGACAGTAGGCCTCAGGGGCTATGGCTACACCTTC	CASSTSGTVGLRGYGYTF
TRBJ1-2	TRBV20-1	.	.	TGCAGTGCTGCAGGGTTCTATGGCTACACCTTC	CSAAGFYGYTF
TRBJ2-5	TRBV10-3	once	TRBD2	TGTGCCATCAGTCCCGGGACTATTATTGCGACCCAGTACTTC	CAISPGTIIATQYF
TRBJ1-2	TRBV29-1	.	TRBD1	TGCAGCGTTGAGGAGCAGGGGGCTTTCTATGGCTACACCTTC	CSVEEQGAFYGYTF
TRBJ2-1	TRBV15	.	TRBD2	TGTGCCACCAGCAGAGATAGGACTAGCGGGAGAGGTGAGCAGTTCTTC	CATSRDRTSGRGEQFF
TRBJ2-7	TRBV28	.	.	TGTGCCAGCAGTTTATCCCCGGGACTTTCCTACGAGCAGTACTTC	CASSLSPGLSYEQYF
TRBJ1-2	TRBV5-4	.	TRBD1	TGTGCCAGCAGCCGCGCGGGGACAGGGACCTATGGCTACACCTTC	CASSRAGTGTYGYTF
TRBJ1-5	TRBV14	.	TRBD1	TGTGCCAGCAGCCGGGACAGGGATCAGCCCCAGCATTTT	CASSRDRDQPQHF
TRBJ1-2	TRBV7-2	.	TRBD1	TGTGCCAGCAAGGAAACAGGGGCACTCTATGGCTACACCTTC	CASKETGALYGYTF
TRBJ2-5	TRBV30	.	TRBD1	TGTGCCTGGAGCGAGGACAGGGTTGAGACCCAGTACTTC	CAWSEDRVETQYF
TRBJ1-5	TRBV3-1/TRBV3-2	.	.	TGTGCCAGCAGCCAGACTGTCAATCAGCCCCAGCATTTT	CASSQTVNQPQHF
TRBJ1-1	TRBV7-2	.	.	TGTGCCAGCAGACCTACACTAGGATCGAACACTGAAGCTTTCTTT	CASRPTLGSNTEAFF
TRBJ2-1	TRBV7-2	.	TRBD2	TGTGCCAGCAGCTTGGTCTGGGGACTAGCGGGAGATGAGCAGTTCTTC	CASSLVWGLAGDEQFF
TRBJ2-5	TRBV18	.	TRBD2	TGTGCCAGCTCACCACGGGGTAGCGGGAGTAGTGAGACCCAGTACTTC	CASSPRGSGSSETQYF
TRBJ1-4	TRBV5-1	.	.	TGCGCCAGCAGCTTGGTCCTAGAGGAAAAACTGTTTTTT	CASSLVLEEKLFF
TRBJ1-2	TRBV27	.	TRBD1	TGTGCCAGCAGTCGAATGGACAGGGACTATGGCTACACCTTC	CASSRMDRDYGYTF
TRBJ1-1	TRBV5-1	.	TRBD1	TGCGCCAGCAGCTTCGGGGACAGGATGAACACTGAAGCTTTCTTT	CASSFGDRMNTEAFF
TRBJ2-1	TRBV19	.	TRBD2	TGTGCCAGTAGTAGATCCGGGACTAGCGGTTACAATGAGCAGTTCTTC	CASSRSGTSGYNEQFF
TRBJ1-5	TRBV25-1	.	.	TGTGCCAGCAGTGAAGGGGGAGGGGTTGGCAATCAGCCCCAGCATTTT	CASSEGGGVGNQPQHF
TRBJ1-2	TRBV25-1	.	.	TGTGCCAGCAGTGAATTTGGCAGGGAAGTCTATGGCTACACCTTC	CASSEFGREVYGYTF
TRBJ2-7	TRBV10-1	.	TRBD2	TGCGCCAGCAGACCGAGGACTAGCGAGGGCCCCCTTTCCTACGAGCAGTACTTC	CASRPRTSEGPLSYEQYF